This T cell receptor (beta chain) was observed in a study of T-cell reconstitution after alpha-beta-depleted transplantation in children. Trimming cost V 6 bases and J 5 bases; bases outside gene matches: 4. The CDR3 spans 14 residues. The germline gives CDR1 SNHLY, CDR2 FYNNEI. TCRbeta library construction was performed incorporating unique molecular identifiers. TCRdb independently ran MiXCR on the PCR reads; one entry per CDR3 protein. The profile covers a few hundred thousand distinct CDR3 sequences, with about 9.3% appearing a single time and around 2.4% taken by the ten largest. The sequence was collected from a human donor who donated a stem cell graft to a child with acute lymphoblastic leukemia. The sequences come from PBMCs from the stem cell graft donor, collected from the stem cell graft. V gene TRBV2 combines with J gene TRBJ2-7; 13 bases line up with TRBD2. DNA of the CDR3: TGTGCCAGCAGACTAGGACTAGCGGGAGACGAGCAGTACTTC. Encoded protein: CASRLGLAGDEQYF.